This TCR beta chain is drawn from a study of shared clonotypes between healthy human individuals. As originally analysed: There were no quality scores in the junction-only immunoSEQ sequences, so filtering differed. The table came from immunoSEQ multiplex PCR; TCRdb's copy has only in-frame clones and leaves some out. V and J calls and clone size are given by that table; D and trimming were obtained from the DNA. The data contain about 2.1 million clones, 85% to 95% of them singletons. Germline values: CDR1 SGDLS, CDR2 YYNGEE. J was trimmed by 9 bases and V by 3 bases; bases with no gene match: 10. This CDR3 has 15 amino acids. Only CD45RO-negative cells positively selected for CCR7 counted as naive CD8 cells, so terminally differentiated effector memory CD45RA+ cells were excluded.

The sequence was collected from a man aged 18 to 29 in good health. Some clones in this sample may be carry-over from other donors' samples. What was sequenced was naive CD8+ T cells from PBMCs. The chain joins TRBV9 to TRBJ2-1, with 9 bases aligning to TRBD2. Here the CDR3 reads CASSGEREARIEQFF. The CDR3 DNA is TGTGCCAGCAGCGGAGAGCGGGAGGCTCGCATTGAGCAGTTCTTC.